This T cell receptor (beta chain) originates from a study of Graves' ophthalmopathy and Graves' hyperthyroidism. With 4 bases removed from V and 3 bases from J, the gap between germline ends came to 7 bases. The length of the CDR3 is 13 residues. As the template, RNA transcripts were used to amplify TCR beta CDR3 regions. RT-PCR was first run with HTBI primers, then multiplex PCR in a second round. MiXCR, applied by TCRdb to the multiplex PCR reads, yields one record per CDR3 protein. Of about 370,000 distinct CDR3 sequences in the sample, around 17% were seen once. Sequencing was carried out using peripheral blood. The sequence derives from a woman aged 18-29 years with Graves' ophthalmopathy. V usage is TRBV12-3 or TRBV12-4 and J usage is TRBJ1-5; D may be TRBD1 (5 bases). For the CDR3, the DNA is TGTGCCAGCAGTTGGGGCTTCAATCAGCCCCAGCATTTT. Amino acids: CASSWGFNQPQHF.